This T cell receptor (beta chain) came from a study of T cell changes during pregnancy in multiple sclerosis. The repertoire was sequenced with immunoSEQ multiplex PCR; TCRdb's copy has only in-frame clones and lacks some. In the table there are 65,000 to 90,000 clones, approximately 91% of which are singletons. The CDR3 extends over 13 amino acids. The V gene's germline CDR1 is MNHEY and CDR2 SMNVEV (reference sequence). V shed 4 bases and J shed 0 bases, with 4 bases lying between them. Here the sequenced sample was PBMCs, taken in the first trimester of pregnancy. The TCR originated in a female donor in good health, serving as a control in a pregnancy study. Some clones in this sample may be carry-over from other donors' samples. The chain is built from TRBV27 and TRBJ1-3; D ambiguous. The CDR3 loop reads CASSSFSGNTIYF. Written as DNA, the CDR3 is TGTGCCAGCAGTTCTTTCTCTGGAAACACCATATATTTT.